This T cell receptor (beta chain) appears in the sequencing data of a study of vaccination effects on CD4 cells after COVID-19. V lost 0 bases and J lost 5; bases outside the gene matches: 12. The CDR3 runs to 18 residues. CDR1 is KGHSH, CDR2 LQKENI, per germline. Antigen-specific CD4+ T cells expanded by the ViraFEST assay with viral peptide pools were then sequenced. Upon completion of approximately ten days in culture, CD4+ T cells were isolated. Neither prior SARS-CoV-2 infection nor positive nucleocapsid antibodies were present in the vaccine recipients. As to this clone: Its antigen is as yet unknown.

Repertoires were generated with immunoSEQ multiplex PCR, while TCRdb's copy carries only in-frame clones and drops some. Seen here are 50,000 or so clones, approximately 79% observed once, and the top ten hold just over 6%. V and J are TRBV18 and TRBJ1-4; 7 bases are a match to TRBD1. The receptor was derived from a human donor who received a COVID-19 vaccine. This sample comprised CD4+ T cells from PBMCs cultured with HCoV-OC43 spike peptides, obtained before COVID-19 vaccination. Subset noted: HCoV-OC43 spike overlapping peptide pool stimulation. DNA for the CDR3: TGTGCCAGCTCACCACCCCTGACGATGACAGGGTTAAATGAAAAACTGTTTTTT. Encoded protein: CASSPPLTMTGLNEKLFF.